The 31 T cell receptor beta chains listed next were all sequenced from one sample in a study of spatial heterogeneity in lung cancer. As for time point: sample taken at primary tumor resection. Sequencing covered unsorted whole RNA taken from tumor, nontumor lung or frozen PBMC. TCRdb independently ran MiXCR on the 5' RACE reads; one entry per CDR3 protein. The repertoire has 11,000 or so distinct CDR3 sequences, approximately 4% of them found once; the top ten carry roughly 7.8%. The source material was normal lung tissue next to the tumor, sampled at surgery. The receptors shown here come from a male donor with early-stage non-small cell lung cancer.

In its sample, this clonotype was seen many times. V is TRBV20-1 and J is TRBJ1-6; D is unclear. The germline gives CDR1 DFQATT, CDR2 SNEGSKA (reference sequence). The V gene lost 1 base and the J gene lost 5 bases, with 6 bases spanning the gap. This CDR3 comprises 13 residues. CDR3 residues: CSARVNNNSPLHF. For the CDR3, the DNA is TGCAGTGCTAGAGTCAACAATAATTCACCCCTCCACTTT.

This clonotype appeared many times. The genes are TRBV4-3 and TRBJ1-3, with 9 bases lining up with TRBD1. The CDR3 runs to 16 residues. The V gene end was trimmed by 1 base and the J gene end by 1 base; junction bases not matched to a gene: 2. The germline gives CDR1 LGHNA, CDR2 YSLEER. The CDR3 DNA is TGCGCCAGCAGCCAAGTACAGGGGGCGTCTGGAAACACCATATATTTT. Protein sequence: CASSQVQGASGNTIYF.

In its sample, this clonotype was seen many times. J is TRBJ2-2 and V is TRBV7-3, with D unresolved. This CDR3 region has 14 residues. Per germline, CDR1 SGHTA and CDR2 FQGTGA. Trimming removed 3 bases from V and 5 bases from J, with 10 bases in between. DNA for the CDR3: TGTGCCAGCAGCTTTAGTTCAGCTACCGGGGAGCTGTTTTTT. Protein sequence: CASSFSSATGELFF.

This clonotype appeared many times. The V call is TRBV6-1, the J call TRBJ2-7; the match to TRBD2 covers 7 bases. The junction had 5 bases not matched to a gene; V was cut back by 0 bases and J by 6 bases. The CDR3 has 14 amino acids. Germline V gene lookup returns CDR1 MNHNS and CDR2 SASEGT. The CDR3 reads CASSEAWRTSEQYF. CDR3 nucleotide sequence: TGTGCCAGCAGTGAAGCTTGGCGGACTAGCGAGCAGTACTTC.

At least ten counts were recorded for this clonotype. J is TRBJ1-6 and V is TRBV27, with D possibly being TRBD1 (5 bases). CDR1 and CDR2 from the germline V gene are MNHEY and SMNVEV (reference sequence). V dropped 6 bases and J dropped 2 bases, with 8 bases sitting between them. The CDR3 extends over 14 amino acids. The CDR3 region has the DNA TGTGCCAGCAGGAGGGACGCCTATAATTCACCCCTCCACTTT. It codes for CASRRDAYNSPLHF.

This clonotype occurred many times. This rearrangement joins TRBV28 to TRBJ2-4; perhaps D is TRBD1 or TRBD2 (5 bases each). V was pared by 5 bases and J by 11 bases, with 16 bases between. This CDR3 contains 13 residues. Germline V gene sequence: CDR1 MDHEN, CDR2 SYDVKM. In nucleotides, the CDR3 is TGTGCCAGCAGTGGACTGGGGGTCCCTTTTCAGTACTTC. Translating gives CASSGLGVPFQYF.

By proportion, this clonotype is medium-sized. The junction does not match germline at one end; this may be a read error. This sequence joins TRBV7-7 and TRBJ1-1; D unresolved. The CDR3 consists of 13 residues. Germline CDR1 reads SSHAT; CDR2 reads FNYEAQ (reference sequence). CDR3 sequence (DNA): TGTGCTAGCAGCCTTACACTGAACACTGAAGCTTTCTTT. It yields the protein CASSLTLNTEAFF. Using reference TRBV7-7 and TRBJ1-1 for the parts outside the CDR3, the full variable domain is GAGVSQSPRYKVTKRGQDVTLRCDPISSHATLYWYQQALGQGPEFLTYFNYEAQPDKSGLPSDRFSAERPEGSISTLTIQRTEQRDSAMYRCASSLTLNTEAFFGQGTRLTVV.

The sample holds many counts of this clonotype. This chain connects TRBV14 to TRBJ1-1; perhaps TRBD1 as D (5 bases). CDR1 SGHDN and CDR2 FVKESK come from the germline V gene. V was trimmed by 0 bases and J by 8 bases, leaving 16 bases between them. This CDR3 comprises 15 residues. The CDR3 region is CASSQDWGTESEAFF. CDR3 DNA: TGTGCCAGCAGCCAAGATTGGGGCACCGAATCCGAAGCTTTCTTT.

The table lists this clonotype with many counts. This chain connects TRBV7-8 to TRBJ1-1, with TRBD1 matching over 12 bases. The CDR3 has 14 amino acids. Losses at the gene ends were 5 bases for V and 5 bases for J; bases not matched to a gene: 3. CDR1 and CDR2 (germline): SGHVS, FQNEAQ. CDR3 nucleotide sequence: TGTGCCAGCAGCGGGGACAGGGGGCTGACTGAAGCTTTCTTT. Translation gives CASSGDRGLTEAFF.

The chain joins TRBV6-5 to TRBJ2-6, with 8 bases aligning to TRBD2. Germline V gives CDR1 MNHEY, CDR2 SVGAGI. The CDR3 runs to 14 residues. The CDR3 is CSGGESPGANVLTF. The CDR3 DNA reads TGTTCGGGGGGGGAGTCACCTGGGGCCAACGTCCTGACTTTC.

In its sample, this clonotype is medium-sized. This sequence joins TRBV12-3 or TRBV12-4 and TRBJ2-2; 16 bases align to TRBD2. CDR3 length equals 14 residues. V lost 8 bases and J lost 6; bases outside the gene matches: 0. The CDR3 coding sequence is TGTGCCAGCGGGACTAGCGGGAGGGCCGGGGAGCTGTTTTTT. Protein sequence: CASGTSGRAGELFF.

In this sample, this clonotype is medium-sized (0.01 to 0.1%). The rearrangement links TRBV7-9 to TRBJ1-1; 9 nucleotides align to TRBD1. The CDR3 is 16 residues long. V shed 5 bases and J 5 bases; nucleotides not matched to a gene: 12. Germline V gives CDR1 SEHNR, CDR2 FQNEAQ (reference sequence). CDR3 in DNA: TGTGCCAGCAGCCAGCAGGCTGGGACAGGGATGACTGAAGCTTTCTTT. It translates to CASSQQAGTGMTEAFF.

The table lists this clonotype with many counts. This rearrangement joins TRBV2 to TRBJ1-1; maybe TRBD1 (5 bases). The CDR3 sequence is 13 residues long. V shed 4 bases and J shed 11 bases, with 17 bases lying between them. The germline CDR1 and CDR2 sequences are SNHLY and FYNNEI. The CDR3 here is CASSAIRDAGAFF. The CDR3 DNA reads as TGTGCCAGCAGTGCGATCCGGGACGCTGGGGCTTTCTTT.

This clonotype was recorded at least ten times. The chain combines TRBV7-2 with TRBJ2-1, with 11 bases that match TRBD2. This CDR3 has 16 amino acids. Germline V gene sequence: CDR1 SGHTA, CDR2 FQGNSA. Germline trimming cut 6 bases from V and 0 bases from J; bases unmatched to any gene: 4. DNA for the CDR3: TGTGCCAGCAGACGACTAGCGGGGAGCTCCTACAATGAGCAGTTCTTC. It yields the protein CASRRLAGSSYNEQFF.

This clonotype was seen more than once but under ten times. The chain carries TRBV6-1 and TRBJ2-3; 7 nucleotides align to TRBD1. Germline values: CDR1 MNHNS, CDR2 SASEGT. The CDR3 sequence is 14 residues long. V dropped 7 bases and J dropped 2; count of bases not matched to a gene: 6. In DNA form, the CDR3 reads TGTGCCAGCAAGAAGGGGGCGATCACAGATACGCAGTATTTT. It translates to CASKKGAITDTQYF.

The sample holds many counts of this clonotype. J is TRBJ1-1 and V is TRBV20-1; D is perhaps TRBD1 (5 bases). The CDR3 extends over 14 amino acids. Germline V gives CDR1 DFQATT, CDR2 SNEGSKA (reference sequence). The V end lost 0 bases, the J end lost 4 bases, and 12 bases lay between the germline ends. Here the CDR3 DNA reads TGCAGTGCTAGAGATAAGGGGTTTTTCACTGAAGCTTTCTTT. It codes for CSARDKGFFTEAFF.

This clonotype was seen at least ten times. The J gene is TRBJ1-5, the V gene TRBV6-2 or TRBV6-3; D gene unclear. Trimming removed 1 base from V and 2 bases from J, with 9 bases in between. Looked up from germline, CDR1 is MNHEY and CDR2 is SVGEGT. The CDR3 has 15 residues. Here the CDR3 reads CASSYWVGGNQPQHF. For the CDR3, the DNA is TGTGCCAGCAGTTACTGGGTAGGCGGCAATCAGCCCCAGCATTTT.

This clonotype was picked up many times. The rearrangement joins TRBV6-2 or TRBV6-3 to TRBJ2-5; TRBD1 aligns across 8 bases. There are 14 residues in the CDR3. Germline CDR1 reads MNHEY; CDR2 reads SVGEGT. V was clipped by 7 bases and J by 5 bases; unmatched bases: 9. CDR3 DNA sequence: TGTGCCAGCAAAGACCCAGGGGGCAGTGAGACCCAGTACTTC. Residues: CASKDPGGSETQYF.

This clonotype was recorded many times. The V gene is TRBV9, the J gene TRBJ2-3, with a possible D match to TRBD1 (6 bases). V gave up 3 bases and J gave up 5 bases, with 22 bases separating them. Looked up from germline, CDR1 is SGDLS and CDR2 is YYNGEE. The CDR3 has 17 amino acids. CDR3 region: CASSAGNRIQGLDTQYF. Written as DNA, the CDR3 is TGTGCCAGCAGCGCAGGTAACAGGATACAGGGTTTAGATACGCAGTATTTT.

This clonotype is judged medium-sized. The chain recombines TRBV5-4 with TRBJ1-6; D may be TRBD1 (6 bases). The germline V gene has CDR1 SGHNT and CDR2 YYREEE (reference sequence). V was clipped by 4 bases and J by 7 bases, with 12 bases between them. The CDR3 has 14 amino acids. The DNA for the CDR3 is TGTGCCAGCAGCCTCGGACAGCTCAATTCACCCCTCCACTTT. It translates to CASSLGQLNSPLHF.

This clonotype was seen many times. The V call is TRBV20-1, the J call TRBJ2-7; 9 bases fit TRBD1. This CDR3 comprises 14 residues. With 4 bases clipped from V and 0 bases from J, the junction kept 4 bases outside the gene matches. CDR1 DFQATT and CDR2 SNEGSKA come from the germline V gene (reference sequence). The CDR3 reads CSAMGQGHSYEQYF. The CDR3 bases are TGCAGTGCTATGGGACAGGGACACTCCTACGAGCAGTACTTC.

This clonotype is labeled as medium-sized. CDR3 in amino acids: CASSYGGDKVVEQYF. The CDR3 DNA is TGTGCCAGCAGTTACGGGGGGGACAAGGTCGTAGAGCAGTACTTC. This chain joins TRBV6-5 and TRBJ2-7; D might be TRBD2 (7 bases). CDR1 is MNHEY, CDR2 SVGAGI, per germline. Trimming stripped 2 bases from V and 7 bases from J, with 18 bases between. The CDR3 length is 15 residues.

This clonotype is categorized as medium-sized. This chain joins TRBV6-6 and TRBJ1-6, with 7 bases that match TRBD1. V shed 4 bases and J 11 bases; nucleotides not matched to a gene: 8. This CDR3 contains 14 residues. Germline V gives CDR1 MNHNY, CDR2 SVGAGI (reference sequence). The CDR3, as DNA: TGTGCCAGCAGTTCCCGACAGGGTATCACACCCCTCCACTTT. This encodes CASSSRQGITPLHF.

This clonotype was counted at least ten times. J is TRBJ2-6 and V is TRBV12-3 or TRBV12-4; D not resolved. V dropped 7 bases and J dropped 3 bases, with 10 bases sitting between them. CDR3 length: 14 amino acids. CDR3 bases: TGTGCCAGCACTTCCCTACTTGGGGCCAACGTCCTGACTTTC. Protein: CASTSLLGANVLTF.

This clonotype came up many times. J is TRBJ2-5 and V is TRBV6-1; D call uncertain. Trimming left V 2 bases short and J 4 bases short, with 11 bases between. CDR1 and CDR2 from the germline V gene are MNHNS and SASEGT. The CDR3 is 14 amino acids. CDR3 region: CASSETPSTETQYF. The DNA for the CDR3 is TGTGCCAGCAGTGAAACCCCCAGCACAGAGACCCAGTACTTC.

This clonotype is deemed medium-sized. The rearrangement uses TRBV19 and TRBJ1-5; the match to TRBD1 covers 9 bases. Germline lookup yields CDR1 LNHDA and CDR2 SQIVND (reference sequence). The CDR3 length is 16 residues. Trimming removed 7 bases from V and 0 bases from J; junction bases left unmatched: 7. In DNA, the CDR3 is TGTGCCAGTATCGGGACAGGGAGGGATAGCAATCAGCCCCAGCATTTT. Encoded protein: CASIGTGRDSNQPQHF.

This clonotype has at least ten counts. The V and J genes are TRBV12-3 or TRBV12-4 and TRBJ1-1, with no clear D. Trimming took 7 bases from V and 0 from J, leaving 12 bases between them. CDR3 length: 14 residues. CDR3 sequence (DNA): TGTGCCAGCACCACCGATTTGATGAACACTGAAGCTTTCTTT. Translation gives CASTTDLMNTEAFF.

In its sample, this clonotype was seen many times. This chain connects TRBV12-3 or TRBV12-4 to TRBJ2-3; 11 positions match TRBD2. CDR3 length: 15 amino acids. The ends lost 6 bases at V and 7 bases at J; junction bases unmatched: 9. This chain's CDR3 is CASSPGTSGSYTQYF. The CDR3 bases are TGTGCCAGCAGCCCCGGGACTAGCGGATCATATACGCAGTATTTT.

This clonotype has at least ten counts. The genes are TRBV13 and TRBJ2-7; D ambiguous. Germline V gene data show CDR1 as PRHDT and CDR2 as FYEKMQ (reference sequence). CDR3 length: 15 residues. Trimming shortened V by 5 bases and J by 2 bases, and 16 bases separated the two germline ends. The CDR3, as DNA: TGTGCCAGCAGCGTTAGCACGAGTGGACCCTACGAGCAGTACTTC. Amino acids: CASSVSTSGPYEQYF.

This clonotype was seen at least ten times. The chain combines TRBV29-1 with TRBJ1-1; D may be TRBD1 (5 bases). Germline V gene sequence: CDR1 SQVTM, CDR2 ANQGSEA. This CDR3 has 13 amino acids. With 7 bases removed from V and 1 base from J, the gap between germline ends came to 13 bases. DNA of the CDR3: TGCAGCGCGCACAGGAATAGGAACACTGAAGCTTTCTTT. The encoded protein is CSAHRNRNTEAFF.

This clonotype ranks as medium-sized (0.01 to 0.1%). The chain joins TRBV20-1 to TRBJ2-3, with D unresolved. Trimming removed 6 bases at V and 3 bases at J, with 10 bases between. This CDR3 has 12 residues. From germline, CDR1 is DFQATT and CDR2 SNEGSKA (reference sequence). The chain's CDR3 is CSAPLVTDTQYF. The CDR3 DNA sequence: TGCAGTGCCCCCCTCGTAACAGATACGCAGTATTTT.